Below are 14 T cell receptor beta chains sequenced from a single sample in a study of blood T cell repertoires in COVID-19. Some clones are missing from TCRdb's copy, which holds only in-frame ones; the method was immunoSEQ multiplex PCR. The data show some 340,000 clones, 75% to 90% seen once. What was sequenced was PBMCs or T cells enriched from blood (not recorded which). These receptors were taken from a woman between 45 and 65 years old who had recovered from COVID-19.

There are a few counts of this clone. This rearrangement joins TRBV9 to TRBJ2-7; the match to TRBD1 covers 7 bases. CDR3 length equals 14 residues. Germline V gene data show CDR1 as SGDLS and CDR2 as YYNGEE. Trimming at V came to 3 bases and at J to 2 bases, leaving 5 bases not matched to a gene. In DNA form, the CDR3 reads TGTGCCAGCAGCGCCGGACAGGTTCCCTACGAGCAGTACTTC. It specifies CASSAGQVPYEQYF.

The chain links TRBV6-1 to TRBJ1-1; no definite D call. With 2 bases removed from V and 7 bases from J, the gap between germline ends came to 8 bases. Germline CDR1 reads MNHNS; CDR2 reads SASEGT. This CDR3 is 12 amino acids long. CDR3 nucleotides: TGTGCCAGCAGTGAATCACGGGTTGAAGCTTTCTTT. Encoded protein: CASSESRVEAFF.

The chain uses TRBV5-1 and TRBJ1-1, with TRBD1 matching over 7 bases. V lost 4 bases, J lost 7 bases, and 10 bases stayed unmatched. This CDR3 has 14 residues. Per germline, CDR1 SGHRS and CDR2 YFSETQ. Here the CDR3 reads CASSEPGQYVEAFF. The CDR3 DNA sequence: TGCGCCAGCAGCGAGCCGGGACAGTATGTTGAAGCTTTCTTT.

A single count supports this clone. V and J are TRBV9 and TRBJ2-1; 9 positions agree with TRBD2. This CDR3 is built from 15 residues. V was pared by 1 base and J by 9 bases, with 8 bases of the junction left unmatched. Per the germline V gene, CDR1 is SGDLS and CDR2 is YYNGEE. This chain's CDR3 is CASSVTASGESEQFF. Here the CDR3 DNA reads TGTGCCAGCAGCGTAACGGCTAGCGGGGAATCTGAGCAGTTCTTC. Using reference TRBV9 and TRBJ2-1 for the parts outside the CDR3, the full variable domain is DSGVTQTPKHLITATGQRVTLRCSPRSGDLSVYWYQQSLDQGLQFLIQYYNGEERAKGNILERFSAQQFPDLHSELNLSSLELGDSALYFCASSVTASGESEQFFGPGTRLTVL.

V usage is TRBV7-2 and J usage is TRBJ2-1; TRBD1 matches at 11 bases. V lost 2 bases and J lost 8; bases outside the gene matches: 8. The CDR3 totals 16 residues. Germline assignment: CDR1 SGHTA and CDR2 FQGNSA. CDR3 nucleotide sequence: TGTGCCAGCAGCTTATACCGGGACAGGGGGGGCGATGAGCAGTTCTTC. Its translation: CASSLYRDRGGDEQFF.

The J gene is TRBJ1-6, the V gene TRBV11-2; D perhaps matches TRBD1 (5 bases). Germline values: CDR1 SGHAT, CDR2 FQNNGV. V shed 0 bases and J shed 7 bases, with 13 bases lying between them. The CDR3 loop spans 16 amino acids. This chain's CDR3 is CASSLDRQGRNSPLHF. CDR3 DNA: TGTGCCAGCAGCTTAGATCGTCAGGGTAGGAATTCACCCCTCCACTTT.

The genes are TRBV19 and TRBJ2-5, with 11 bases that match TRBD1. The CDR3 length is 18 residues. V shed 5 bases, J shed 4 bases, and the junction held 15 bases outside the gene matches. Germline V gene lookup returns CDR1 LNHDA and CDR2 SQIVND (reference sequence). The DNA of the CDR3 is TGTGCCAGTAGTTCCCGTACCTGGACAGGGGGCCGGGTAGAGACCCAGTACTTC. Protein sequence: CASSSRTWTGGRVETQYF.

V is TRBV19 and J is TRBJ1-2, with D maybe TRBD1 (5 bases). V was clipped by 7 bases and J by 3 bases, with 15 bases between them. Germline V gene sequence: CDR1 LNHDA, CDR2 SQIVND (reference sequence). This CDR3 is built from 14 residues. DNA for the CDR3: TGTGCCAGTAACCTTGGGGACTCGGACTATGGCTACACCTTC. Translated, it gives CASNLGDSDYGYTF. The entire variable domain, with the rest obtained from reference TRBV19 and TRBJ1-2, is as follows: DGGITQSPKYLFRKEGQNVTLSCEQNLNHDAMYWYRQDPGQGLRLIYYSQIVNDFQKGDIAEGYSVSREKKESFPLTVTSAQKNPTAFYLCASNLGDSDYGYTFGSGTRLTVV.

This rearrangement joins TRBV19 to TRBJ1-4; TRBD1 matches 9 bases. The ends lost 9 bases at V and 6 bases at J; junction bases unmatched: 8. Germline V CDR1 and CDR2: LNHDA, SQIVND (reference sequence). CDR3 length: 14 amino acids. DNA of the CDR3: TGTGCCAGCAGAGACAGGGGGAGGGATGAAAAACTGTTTTTT. This codes for CASRDRGRDEKLFF. Using reference TRBV19 and TRBJ1-4 for the parts outside the CDR3, the full variable domain is DGGITQSPKYLFRKEGQNVTLSCEQNLNHDAMYWYRQDPGQGLRLIYYSQIVNDFQKGDIAEGYSVSREKKESFPLTVTSAQKNPTAFYLCASRDRGRDEKLFFGSGTQLSVL.

The J gene is TRBJ1-2, the V gene TRBV7-2, with a weak D call TRBD1 (6 bases). The germline gives CDR1 SGHTA, CDR2 FQGNSA. V shed 2 bases and J shed 6 bases, with 16 bases lying between them. This CDR3 region has 15 residues. The CDR3 loop reads CASSLTKDSEDGYTF. CDR3 in DNA: TGTGCCAGCAGCTTAACAAAGGACAGTGAGGATGGCTACACCTTC.

This chain joins TRBV6-5 and TRBJ1-6, with 9 bases fitting TRBD1. J was trimmed by 10 bases and V by 5 bases; bases with no gene match: 9. The CDR3 covers 15 residues. Per germline, CDR1 MNHEY and CDR2 SVGAGI. CDR3 amino acids: CASSLPRDRESPLHF. The CDR3 nucleotides read TGTGCCAGCAGTCTCCCGCGGGACAGGGAATCACCCCTCCACTTT.

CDR3 in DNA: TGTGCCAGCAGTGGGGACAGGGACGGCGAGCAGTACTTC. As protein: CASSGDRDGEQYF. The gene calls are TRBV2 and TRBJ2-7, with 9 positions matching TRBD1. The V segment lost 4 bases and the J segment 6 bases; nucleotides outside the gene matches: 4. The CDR3 contains 13 residues. Per germline, CDR1 SNHLY and CDR2 FYNNEI.

The chain joins TRBV29-1 to TRBJ1-3; perhaps TRBD1 as D (6 bases). This CDR3 has 13 amino acids. From germline, CDR1 is SQVTM and CDR2 ANQGSEA. Between the trimmed V and J ends, which lost 7 bases and 2 bases, there was a span of 12 bases. Here the CDR3 reads CSAGQMAGNTIYF. The CDR3 nucleotides read TGCAGCGCTGGACAGATGGCTGGAAACACCATATATTTT.

This chain connects TRBV11-3 to TRBJ1-2; 7 nucleotides match TRBD1. CDR3 length equals 15 residues. Germline trimming cut 4 bases from V and 11 bases from J; bases unmatched to any gene: 16. The germline V gene encodes CDR1 SGHNT and CDR2 YENEEA. Here the CDR3 reads CASSSTGVGLMRYTF. The CDR3 bases are TGTGCCAGCAGCTCCACAGGGGTCGGTCTAATGAGATACACCTTC.